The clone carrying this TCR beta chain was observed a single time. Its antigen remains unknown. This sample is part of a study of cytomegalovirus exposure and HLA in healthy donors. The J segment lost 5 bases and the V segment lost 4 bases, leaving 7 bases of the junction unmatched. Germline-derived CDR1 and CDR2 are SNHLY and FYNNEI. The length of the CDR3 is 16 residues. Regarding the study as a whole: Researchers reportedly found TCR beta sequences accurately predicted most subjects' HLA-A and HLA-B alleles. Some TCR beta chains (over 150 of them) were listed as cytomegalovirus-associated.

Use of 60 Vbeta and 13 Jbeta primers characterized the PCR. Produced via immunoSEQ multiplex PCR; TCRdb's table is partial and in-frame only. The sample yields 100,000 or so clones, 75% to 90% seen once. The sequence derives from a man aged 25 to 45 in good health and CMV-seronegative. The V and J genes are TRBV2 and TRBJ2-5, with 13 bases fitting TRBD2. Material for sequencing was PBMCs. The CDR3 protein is CASSVTSGRAPETQYF. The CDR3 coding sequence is TGTGCCAGCAGTGTTACTAGCGGGAGGGCCCCCGAGACCCAGTACTTC. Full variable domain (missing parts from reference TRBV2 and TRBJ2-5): EPEVTQTPSHQVTQMGQEVILRCVPISNHLYFYWYRQILGQKVEFLVSFYNNEISEKSEIFDDQFSVERPDGSNFTLKIRSTKLEDSAMYFCASSVTSGRAPETQYFGPGTRLLVL.